The 9 T cell receptor beta chains reported below all come from one sample, sequenced in a study of control samples from healthy donors and cancer patients. Repertoires were generated with immunoSEQ multiplex PCR, while TCRdb's copy carries only in-frame clones and drops some. The table has roughly 100,000 clones, 83% seen once; the top ten hold about 13%. The sequenced material came from blood. These receptors originate from a woman aged 50 to 60 in good health.

This chain connects TRBV19 to TRBJ1-3; D gene unclear. The length of the CDR3 is 14 residues. Germline values: CDR1 LNHDA, CDR2 SQIVND (reference sequence). The germline V and J ends were trimmed by 6 bases and 2 bases, with 11 bases remaining between them. CDR3 protein: CASSQTGAGNTIYF. CDR3 coding DNA: TGTGCCAGTAGCCAGACTGGAGCTGGAAACACCATATATTTT.

This clone has more than one count but fewer than ten. The chain recombines TRBV27 with TRBJ1-1; D might be TRBD1 (5 bases). CDR3 length equals 18 residues. With 1 base removed from V and 1 base from J, the gap between germline ends came to 19 bases. Germline-derived CDR1 and CDR2 are MNHEY and SMNVEV (reference sequence). The CDR3 coding sequence is TGTGCCAGCAGTTTATATGGCCAGGGCTATAAACCGAACACTGAAGCTTTCTTT. Residues: CASSLYGQGYKPNTEAFF.

This sequence joins TRBV5-4 and TRBJ2-1; 7 positions agree with TRBD2. Germline assignment: CDR1 SGHNT and CDR2 YYREEE (reference sequence). J was trimmed by 2 bases and V by 0 bases; bases with no gene match: 2. The CDR3 is made up of 15 amino acids. CDR3 residues: CASSLGGGTYNEQFF. The DNA of the CDR3 is TGTGCCAGCAGCTTGGGCGGGGGTACCTACAATGAGCAGTTCTTC.

V is TRBV10-1 and J is TRBJ1-5; D is undetermined. The CDR3 consists of 13 residues. CDR1 is WNHNN, CDR2 SYGVQD, per germline (reference sequence). The CDR3, as DNA: TGCGCGCAGCGGCCGCAAGGTGGTCAGCCCCAGCATTTT. It is translated as CAQRPQGGQPQHF.

The J gene is TRBJ1-5, the V gene TRBV7-2; D perhaps matches TRBD1 (6 bases). V was pared by 1 base and J by 2 bases, with 15 bases between. Looked up from germline, CDR1 is SGHTA and CDR2 is FQGNSA. CDR3 length: 17 residues. CDR3 nucleotides: TGTGCCAGCAGCTTAGTCCCCACAGGGCTAGGCAATCAGCCCCAGCATTTT. Translating it yields CASSLVPTGLGNQPQHF.

This chain connects TRBV28 to TRBJ2-3, with 9 bases matching TRBD1. The CDR3 spans 15 residues. Germline CDR1 reads MDHEN; CDR2 reads SYDVKM. V lost 6 bases to trimming and J lost 2 bases; unmatched junction nucleotides: 6. The CDR3 sequence is CASRTGGHITDTQYF. The CDR3 nucleotides are TGTGCCAGCAGGACAGGGGGGCACATCACAGATACGCAGTATTTT.

The chain uses TRBV4-3 and TRBJ2-7; D might be TRBD2 (5 bases). CDR1 and CDR2 (germline): LGHNA, YSLEER. Trimming removed 0 bases from V and 7 bases from J, with 10 bases in between. The CDR3 has 13 amino acids. DNA for the CDR3: TGCGCCAGCAGCCAAGATCTAAGGAGGGAGCAGTACTTC. The encoded protein is CASSQDLRREQYF.

On this clone: The identical CDR3 is also encoded by other nucleotide sequences in the sample. The chain couples TRBV5-1 to TRBJ2-5; D possibly corresponds to TRBD2 (7 bases). The germline CDR1 and CDR2 sequences are SGHRS and YFSETQ. V lost 4 bases and J 4 bases, leaving 14 bases between the germline ends. The CDR3 has 14 amino acids. CDR3 in amino acids: CASSPRGGAETQYF. The CDR3 DNA is TGCGCCAGCAGCCCGAGGGGGGGGGCAGAGACCCAGTACTTC.

Concerning this clone itself: Other nucleotide sequences from this sample produce the same CDR3. The chain links TRBV2 to TRBJ1-5; TRBD1 aligns across 7 bases. CDR3 length: 16 amino acids. Germline CDR1 and CDR2: SNHLY and FYNNEI. Trimming removed 4 bases from V and 1 base from J; junction bases left unmatched: 7. The CDR3 is CASSGQGGRSNQPQHF. CDR3 coding DNA: TGTGCCAGCAGTGGACAGGGAGGACGGAGCAATCAGCCCCAGCATTTT.